A few counts support the clone carrying this TCR beta chain. As yet, its antigen is unknown. Trimming removed 4 bases from V and 1 base from J; junction bases left unmatched: 4. The CDR3 extends over 14 amino acids. The germline CDR1 and CDR2 sequences are MDHEN and SYDVKM. TCRdb analysed the reads with MiXCR anew, one entry per CDR3 protein. The sample records roughly 130,000 distinct CDR3 sequences, about 10% being singletons. The data were obtained in a study of T cell repertoires in cytomegalovirus infection. Study in general: Public TCR beta signatures marked donors with CMV infection and the matching HLA. Study-wide results and limits: Clonotype analysis showed dominance of the ex vivo response by HLA-C-restricted CMV-specific TCR beta clonotypes. Identification of carriers of CMV plus the relevant HLA was achieved through cumulative public TCR beta family frequency.

Sequencing input: PBMCs. This sequence originates from a human donor in good health (CMV status not recorded). Some clones in this sample may be carry-over from other donors' samples. The rearrangement uses TRBV28 and TRBJ2-7, with 7 bases identical to TRBD1. CDR3 coding DNA: TGTGCCAGCAGTTGGACAGGAGGTTCCTACGAGCAGTACTTC. It encodes CASSWTGGSYEQYF.